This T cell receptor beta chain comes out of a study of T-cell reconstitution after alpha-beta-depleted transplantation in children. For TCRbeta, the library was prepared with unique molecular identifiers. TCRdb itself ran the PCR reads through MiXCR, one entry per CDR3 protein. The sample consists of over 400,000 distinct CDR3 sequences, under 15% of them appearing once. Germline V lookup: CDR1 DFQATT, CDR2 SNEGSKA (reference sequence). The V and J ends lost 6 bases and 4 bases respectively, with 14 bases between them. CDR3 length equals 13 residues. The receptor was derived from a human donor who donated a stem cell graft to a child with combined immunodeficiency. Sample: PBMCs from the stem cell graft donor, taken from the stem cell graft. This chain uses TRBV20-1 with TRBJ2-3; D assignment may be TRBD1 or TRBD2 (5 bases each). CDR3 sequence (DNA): TGCAGTGCCACCAAGGGGACGGCAGATACGCAGTATTTT. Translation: CSATKGTADTQYF.